This TCR beta chain was recorded in a study of blood T cell repertoires in COVID-19. Study overall: Acute and convalescent COVID-19 samples came from the United States, Italy and Spain. PBMCs, B-cell-depleted T cells, or T cells provided the cDNA or gDNA that made up the material.

The V end lost 2 bases, the J end lost 8 bases, and 20 bases lay between the germline ends. Germline V gene data show CDR1 as SGHAT and CDR2 as FQNNGV. This CDR3 is 16 amino acids long. The authors' processing: The assay estimated nucleated cells by amplifying reference gene primers. The repertoire was sequenced with immunoSEQ multiplex PCR; TCRdb's copy has only in-frame clones and lacks some. V, J and clone size reflect that table, while D and trimming were determined from the DNA. The repertoire holds about 300,000 clones, with around 87% as singletons. The sequence derives from a man in his 70s with acute or convalescent COVID-19. V usage is TRBV11-2 and J usage is TRBJ2-3; tentative D call: TRBD2 (5 bases). The sample comprised peripheral blood. In DNA form, the CDR3 reads TGTGCCAGCAGCTTACCGGCACGGTTGGGAGACGGTACGCAGTATTTT. Translating gives CASSLPARLGDGTQYF.